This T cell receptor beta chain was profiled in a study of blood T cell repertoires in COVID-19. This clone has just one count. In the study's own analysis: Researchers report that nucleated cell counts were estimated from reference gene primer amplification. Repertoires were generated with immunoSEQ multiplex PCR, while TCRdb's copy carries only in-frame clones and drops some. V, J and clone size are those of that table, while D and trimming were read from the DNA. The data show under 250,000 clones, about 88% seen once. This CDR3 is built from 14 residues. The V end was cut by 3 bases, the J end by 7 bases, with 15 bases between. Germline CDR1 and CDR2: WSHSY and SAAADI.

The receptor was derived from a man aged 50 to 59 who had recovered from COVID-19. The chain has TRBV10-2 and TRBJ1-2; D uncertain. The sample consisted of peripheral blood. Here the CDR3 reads CASSDYRLGGGYTF. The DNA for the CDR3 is TGCGCCAGCAGTGATTATAGGCTTGGCGGTGGCTACACCTTC.